Sequencing of this T cell receptor (beta chain) was carried out in a study of control samples from healthy donors and cancer patients. The CDR3 is made up of 15 amino acids. Germline CDR1 reads WNHNN; CDR2 reads SYGVQD (reference sequence). V dropped 6 bases and J dropped 8 bases, with 17 bases sitting between them. Clones were sequenced by immunoSEQ multiplex PCR, and TCRdb holds only the in-frame ones, with some missing. The sample has about 80,000 clones, roughly nine tenths seen once. Sequencing input: blood. This clonotype was sampled from a woman in her fifties or sixties in good health. The rearrangement uses TRBV10-1 and TRBJ1-6; D is possibly TRBD1 (5 bases). The DNA of the CDR3 is TGCGCCAGCAGGGGTGGTGGGGGAGACGATTCACCCCTCCACTTT. It translates to CASRGGGGDDSPLHF.